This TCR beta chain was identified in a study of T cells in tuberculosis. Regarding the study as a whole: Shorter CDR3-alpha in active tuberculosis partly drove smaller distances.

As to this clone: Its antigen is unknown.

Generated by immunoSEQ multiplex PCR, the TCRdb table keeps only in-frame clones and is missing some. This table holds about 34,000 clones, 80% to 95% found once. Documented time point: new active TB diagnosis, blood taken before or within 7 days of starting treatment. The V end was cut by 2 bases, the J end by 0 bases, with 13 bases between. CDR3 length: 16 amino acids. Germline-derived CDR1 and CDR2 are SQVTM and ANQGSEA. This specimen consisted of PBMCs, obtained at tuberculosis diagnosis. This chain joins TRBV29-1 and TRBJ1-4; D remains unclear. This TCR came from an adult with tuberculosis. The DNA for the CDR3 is TGCAGCGTTGAAACACGGAGCAAGTCAACTAATGAAAAACTGTTTTTT. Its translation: CSVETRSKSTNEKLFF.